This T cell receptor beta chain was retrieved from a study of shared clonotypes between healthy human individuals (dated by TCRdb to the early 2020s). Regarding the study in general: The cohort comprised a couple of women and three men aged 18 to 49 years. For each donor, CD4 naive and CD4 memory were each given three plates, CD8 naive was given two plates, and CD8 memory was given one plate. To increase sequencing depth and limit assay-specific biases, different laboratories used diverse techniques to prepare libraries and sequence TCR repertoires. The study deeply sequenced blood TCR repertoires of about five healthy adults to estimate repertoire size and the extent of clonotype sharing between individuals. Per donor, leukapheresis produced somewhere between about 0.9 and 9 billion PBMCs.

In the case of this clone: Its antigen is currently not known. No base-level quality is on record; no much larger clone is a single base apart.

Results the study describes overall, beyond this receptor: The genetic and exposure-history diversity represented was limited by the small number of donors. Rarefaction of sorted-subset datasets indicated incomplete sequencing despite the large sequencing depth. Pairwise subsampling indicated that sequencing depth was expected to affect the degree of clonotype sharing among donors. Only blood was sampled, and tissue TCR repertoires likely differ from those in blood. Higher generation probabilities were observed for clonotypes shared by all four sorted-subset donors than for non-shared clonotypes. When a handful of donors were compared, the shared fraction of clonotypes was 5% to 6.5% for naive CD4, 3.5% to 4% for naive CD8, 2% to 2.5% for memory CD4, and 0.35% to 0.5% for memory CD8. Larger estimated clonotype richness was generally found for naive subsets than for memory subsets.

Using the deep immunoSEQ assay, TCR CDR3 regions were amplified from genomic DNA by multiplex PCR. Extracted genomic DNA from each cell subset was spread evenly across all wells of several immunoSEQ 96-well plates, with each plate serving as a replicate. Each replicate PCR for sorted subsets received about 220 ng genomic DNA, equal to about 30,000 T cell genomes. The purified libraries were quantified using a Qubit 3.0 fluorometer, sized with a Bioanalyzer 2100, and then quantified again using the KAPA Library Quantification kit. A separate single-read 150-cycle Illumina NextSeq 550 flow cell was used to sequence each immunoSEQ 96-well plate. On the authors' methods: Because the immunoSEQ output included only junctional sequences and no quality scores, the filtering could not be the same as the filtering used for full-length reads. Sequences were annotated with PyIR, a Python wrapper for IgBLAST v1.9, and V/J genes and CDR3 were assigned using IMGT germline references. Reads with weak V/J assignments (E-value above 1e-6), missing CDR3, stop codons, out-of-frame junctions, or ambiguous translated residues were removed. V3J clonotypes were defined as sequences sharing an identical inferred V gene, J gene, and CDR3 amino acid sequence. Percentage overlap between repertoires was computed as shared unique clonotypes divided by the size of the smaller repertoire. Three approaches were used to assess repertoire richness: RTK rarefaction, the Chao1 estimator, and Recon v2.1 estimates of unobserved clonotypes. For all TCRbeta clonotypes obtained by the gDNA method from several donors, generation probabilities were computed with OLGA. Drawn from immuneACCESS, this table holds only the in-frame rearrangements with V and J called that TCRdb kept. Clones are partly lost; checked studies trace under half to an unresolved V gene and leave the rest unexplained. That table gives V, J and clone size, and the DNA gave D and trimming. The sample table records roughly 2,000,000 clones; roughly 95% of these occur just once. In total, the top ten clones hold around 1.2% of the sample.

Unmatched junction bases come to 8, with V trimmed by 7 bases and J by 3 bases. CDR1 SQVTM and CDR2 ANQGSEA are derived from the germline V gene. The CDR3, from cysteine to phenylalanine, totals 14 residues. The sequence is cut down to CDR3 DNA, 42 bases in frame from base 1. For the CD8 naive samples, CD45RO-negative cells were positively selected for CCR7, yielding a CD45RA+CCR7+ population from which TemRA cells were excluded. The donors were healthy, HIV-negative adults who had no recently reported acute infections or vaccinations. Every donor was a Caucasian adult residing in Nashville, Tennessee, USA. Blood was obtained by leukapheresis, after which PBMCs were separated by Ficoll-Histopaque density gradient centrifugation and cryopreserved in liquid nitrogen vapor phase. Analytical flow cytometry was used to check the purity and quantity of every magnetically sorted T cell population. Genomic DNA was isolated from every sorted fraction and measured by UV absorbance on a Nanodrop 2000c.

Source material: naive CD8+ T cells sorted from blood. The sample's cell subset or site, from its label and the paper: CD45RA+CCR7+. The chain is assembled from TRBV29-1 and TRBJ2-3; TRBD1 aligns with 9 central bases. The sequence derives from a man aged 18 to 29 in good health. The nucleotides are TGCAGCGCTGCCGGGGACAGGGAAACAGATACGCAGTATTTT. The resulting protein is CSAAGDRETDTQYF.